A single sample gave rise to the 10 T cell receptor beta chains below, sequenced in a study of T cell responses to AZD1222 COVID-19 vaccine. The table came from immunoSEQ multiplex PCR; TCRdb's copy has only in-frame clones and leaves some out. The data contain some 180,000 clones, 80% to 95% of them singletons. Material: peripheral blood, obtained 28 days after the second AZD1222 dose. All receptors come from an adult who received the AZD1222 COVID-19 vaccine.

This chain connects TRBV7-3 to TRBJ2-3; 10 bases agree with TRBD2. Trimming cost V 5 bases and J 2 bases; bases outside gene matches: 7. Germline values: CDR1 SGHTA, CDR2 FQGTGA. The CDR3 has 16 amino acids. The CDR3: CASSTQAGGPTDTQYF. Here the CDR3 DNA reads TGTGCCAGCAGCACCCAAGCGGGGGGGCCCACAGATACGCAGTATTTT. Using reference TRBV7-3 and TRBJ2-3 for the parts outside the CDR3, the full variable domain is GAGVSQTPSNKVTEKGKYVELRCDPISGHTALYWYRQSLGQGPEFLIYFQGTGAADDSGLPNDRFFAVRPEGSVSTLKIQRTERGDSAVYLCASSTQAGGPTDTQYFGPGTRLTVL.

The CDR3 region is CASNRDRAATGELFF. The CDR3 coding sequence is TGTGCCAGCAACAGAGACAGGGCGGCCACCGGGGAGCTGTTTTTT. The chain recombines TRBV7-3 with TRBJ2-2; the match to TRBD1 covers 7 bases. This CDR3 spans 15 amino acids. Trimming took 7 bases from V and 4 from J; bases not matched to a gene: 9. Germline V gives CDR1 SGHTA, CDR2 FQGTGA. The full variable domain, in which reference TRBV7-3 and TRBJ2-2 provide the parts outside the CDR3, is GAGVSQTPSNKVTEKGKYVELRCDPISGHTALYWYRQSLGQGPEFLIYFQGTGAADDSGLPNDRFFAVRPEGSVSTLKIQRTERGDSAVYLCASNRDRAATGELFFGEGSRLTVL.

CDR3 region: CAGGRNYGYTF. The CDR3 DNA reads TGTGCCGGAGGCAGGAACTATGGCTACACCTTC. This chain joins TRBV7-3 and TRBJ1-2; D remains ambiguous. Germline CDR1 and CDR2: SGHTA and FQGTGA. Deletions cut 11 bases from V and 2 bases from J, with 9 bases between. This CDR3 region has 11 residues.

The chain combines TRBV19 with TRBJ1-4; tentative D call: TRBD1 (6 bases). CDR3 length: 13 amino acids. Germline CDR1 is LNHDA and CDR2 is SQIVND (reference sequence). V lost 5 bases and J lost 7, with 11 bases in between. CDR3 loop: CASSEGEAEKLFF. For the CDR3, the DNA is TGTGCCAGTAGTGAGGGGGAGGCTGAAAAACTGTTTTTT.

The chain couples TRBV14 to TRBJ1-1, with D possibly being TRBD1 (6 bases). CDR3 length equals 20 residues. Trimming pared 0 bases from V and 4 bases from J, leaving 27 bases between. CDR1 is SGHDN and CDR2 is FVKESK in the germline V gene. The CDR3 DNA reads as TGTGCCAGCAGCCAAGAAGTTGGATGGGGGGCAGCTTCGGGAGGCACTGAAGCTTTCTTT. Translating it yields CASSQEVGWGAASGGTEAFF. The variable domain in full, completed from reference TRBV14 and TRBJ1-1, reads EAGVTQFPSHSVIEKGQTVTLRCDPISGHDNLYWYRRVMGKEIKFLLHFVKESKQDESGMPNNRFLAERTGGTYSTLKVQPAELEDSGVYFCASSQEVGWGAASGGTEAFFGQGTRLTVV.

The J gene is TRBJ2-5, the V gene TRBV5-1, with 8 positions matching TRBD2. The trim removed 4 bases at V and 1 base at J, leaving 6 bases unmatched. There are 15 residues in the CDR3. Germline loops: CDR1 SGHRS, CDR2 YFSETQ. The CDR3 DNA is TGCGCCAGCAGCGCGGGGGGCGCCCCCCAAGAGACCCAGTACTTC. This translates into CASSAGGAPQETQYF.

The chain recombines TRBV24-1 with TRBJ2-6; D is ambiguous. V was shortened by 9 bases and J by 3 bases, with 11 bases between the two germline ends. Germline-derived CDR1 and CDR2 are KGHDR and SFDVKD. The CDR3 has 14 amino acids. The CDR3 DNA sequence: TGTGCCACCGGTCGGGCTGATGGGGCCAACGTCCTGACTTTC. Translating it yields CATGRADGANVLTF.

CDR3 protein: CASSLVRTENSPLHF. CDR3 in DNA: TGTGCCAGCAGCTTAGTTCGTACAGAAAATTCACCCCTCCACTTT. This sequence joins TRBV7-3 and TRBJ1-6; no reliable D call. V shed 2 bases and J shed 7 bases, with 12 bases lying between them. CDR1 is SGHTA and CDR2 is FQGTGA in the germline V gene. The CDR3 totals 15 residues.

V gene TRBV5-1 combines with J gene TRBJ1-4; the D is unclear. The V gene's germline CDR1 is SGHRS and CDR2 YFSETQ. V was trimmed by 7 bases and J by 5 bases, leaving 15 bases between them. This CDR3 spans 14 amino acids. This chain's CDR3 is CASAPGPLNEKLFF. In DNA, the CDR3 is TGCGCCAGCGCGCCCGGGCCATTAAATGAAAAACTGTTTTTT.

This chain joins TRBV6-5 and TRBJ2-7; D might be TRBD2 (5 bases). The CDR3 sequence is 12 residues long. V was clipped by 6 bases and J by 4 bases, with 10 bases between them. Germline loops: CDR1 MNHEY, CDR2 SVGAGI. The CDR3 loop is CASRDWKYEQYF. The CDR3 coding sequence is TGTGCCAGCAGGGACTGGAAATACGAGCAGTACTTC.